These 15 T cell receptor beta chains came from one sample sequenced in a study of T cell changes during pregnancy in multiple sclerosis. Profiling relied on immunoSEQ multiplex PCR, and the TCRdb table lists in-frame clones only, not all of them. This sample has about 80,000 clones, with 92% found just once. Specimen: peripheral blood, collected before pregnancy. These receptors were obtained from a female donor with multiple sclerosis, enrolled in a pregnancy study.

J is TRBJ1-4 and V is TRBV6-1; D is ambiguous. The germline V gene encodes CDR1 MNHNS and CDR2 SASEGT. CDR3 length: 12 amino acids. V gave up 3 bases and J gave up 8 bases, with 7 bases separating them. This CDR3 is CASSEQKEKLFF. Here the CDR3 DNA reads TGTGCCAGCAGTGAGCAGAAGGAAAAACTGTTTTTT.

As DNA, the CDR3 is TGTGCCAGCAGCCCCCGTCTGGGTCGGGGGGGGACAGATACGCAGTATTTT. Its protein product is CASSPRLGRGGTDTQYF. This chain joins TRBV9 and TRBJ2-3, with 8 bases identical to TRBD2. The V gene end was trimmed by 4 bases and the J gene end by 3 bases; junction bases not matched to a gene: 13. The CDR3 contains 17 residues. CDR1 is SGDLS, CDR2 YYNGEE, per germline. The variable domain in full, completed from reference TRBV9 and TRBJ2-3, reads DSGVTQTPKHLITATGQRVTLRCSPRSGDLSVYWYQQSLDQGLQFLIQYYNGEERAKGNILERFSAQQFPDLHSELNLSSLELGDSALYFCASSPRLGRGGTDTQYFGPGTRLTVL.

V and J are TRBV2 and TRBJ2-5; D unclear. The ends were cut back, 3 bases at V and 4 bases at J, with 9 bases in the middle. The CDR3 is 13 residues long. Germline-derived CDR1 and CDR2 are SNHLY and FYNNEI. Written as DNA, the CDR3 is TGTGCCAGCAGTGAGAGGTTTATAGAGACCCAGTACTTC. This translates into CASSERFIETQYF.

The V and J genes are TRBV29-1 and TRBJ1-3; 9 bases align to TRBD1. Trimming took 6 bases from V and 4 from J; bases not matched to a gene: 10. The CDR3 totals 15 residues. CDR1 and CDR2 (germline): SQVTM, ANQGSEA. CDR3: CSVASQGARGNTIYF. The CDR3 nucleotides are TGCAGCGTCGCCTCACAGGGGGCGAGGGGAAACACCATATATTTT.

V is TRBV2 and J is TRBJ2-3, with 8 positions matching TRBD2. V gave up 8 bases and J gave up 3 bases; unmatched junction bases: 7. The V gene's germline CDR1 is SNHLY and CDR2 FYNNEI. This CDR3 comprises 14 residues. As DNA, the CDR3 is TGTGCCAGCCGGGAGGGGGTTAGGACAGATACGCAGTATTTT. Translated: CASREGVRTDTQYF.

The chain joins TRBV28 to TRBJ2-3; TRBD2 matches 9 bases. The CDR3 is made up of 16 amino acids. Germline loops: CDR1 MDHEN, CDR2 SYDVKM. Losses at the gene ends were 2 bases for V and 0 bases for J; bases not matched to a gene: 3. The CDR3 DNA is TGTGCCAGCAGTTTACTAGCGGGGTTTAGCACAGATACGCAGTATTTT. Protein: CASSLLAGFSTDTQYF.

This clone has a handful of counts. The gene calls are TRBV28 and TRBJ2-1, with TRBD1 matching over 9 bases. With 5 bases clipped from V and 6 bases from J, the junction kept 8 bases outside the gene matches. Germline V gene sequence: CDR1 MDHEN, CDR2 SYDVKM. This CDR3 region has 15 residues. The CDR3 reads CASSPVGQGPNEQFF. The CDR3 DNA follows: TGTGCCAGCAGTCCAGTGGGACAGGGACCCAATGAGCAGTTCTTC. Supplemented by reference TRBV28 and TRBJ2-1, the full variable domain reads DVKVTQSSRYLVKRTGEKVFLECVQDMDHENMFWYRQDPGLGLRLIYFSYDVKMKEKGDIPEGYSVSREKKERFSLILESASTNQTSMYLCASSPVGQGPNEQFFGPGTRLTVL.

The J gene is TRBJ2-1, the V gene TRBV19, with 9 nucleotides matching TRBD2. CDR3 length equals 14 residues. V trimming: 3 bases; J trimming: 9 bases; junction bases outside the gene matches: 6. Germline CDR1 LNHDA, CDR2 SQIVND (reference sequence). The CDR3 here is CASSMASGKGEQFF. CDR3 DNA: TGTGCCAGTAGTATGGCTAGCGGGAAGGGTGAGCAGTTCTTC.

This clone showed up just a few times. The chain couples TRBV6-6 to TRBJ2-7, with a weak D call TRBD2 (5 bases). V gave up 7 bases and J gave up 3 bases, with 16 bases separating them. The CDR3 has 14 residues. Germline CDR1 is MNHNY and CDR2 is SVGAGI (reference sequence). The CDR3 protein is CASTSGSGGYEQYF. The DNA of the CDR3 is TGTGCCAGCACCTCGGGGAGCGGAGGCTACGAGCAGTACTTC.

The chain recombines TRBV5-1 with TRBJ2-7; 11 bases are shared with TRBD2. V gave up 1 base and J gave up 7 bases; unmatched junction bases: 22. The CDR3 is made up of 20 amino acids. The V gene's germline CDR1 is SGHRS and CDR2 YFSETQ. The CDR3 DNA is TGCGCCAGCAGCTTGTTCTCTAGCGGGAGGTCTTCGAGCCTGGGGGGGGAGCAGTACTTC. Translated, it gives CASSLFSSGRSSSLGGEQYF.

J is TRBJ2-1 and V is TRBV25-1; D remains unclear. Germline V gives CDR1 MGHDK, CDR2 SYGVNS. V lost 3 bases and J 0 bases, leaving 9 bases between the germline ends. The CDR3 is 15 amino acids. The CDR3 sequence: CASSDTPSSYNEQFF. CDR3 DNA: TGTGCCAGCAGTGATACCCCGAGCTCCTACAATGAGCAGTTCTTC.

This chain connects TRBV30 to TRBJ2-7; D is undetermined. The germline CDR1 and CDR2 sequences are GTSNPN and SVGIG (reference sequence). This CDR3 is built from 12 residues. Trimming took off 2 bases at V and 4 bases at J, with 9 bases between the two ends. CDR3 amino acids: CAWSIATYEQYF. The CDR3 region has the DNA TGTGCCTGGAGTATAGCTACTTACGAGCAGTACTTC.

The V call is TRBV14, the J call TRBJ1-4; TRBD1 is a possible D gene (6 bases). Germline CDR1 reads SGHDN; CDR2 reads FVKESK. V gave up 0 bases and J gave up 0 bases, with 17 bases separating them. The CDR3 extends over 19 amino acids. The CDR3 spells CASSQEVQGMSPTNEKLFF. The CDR3 nucleotides read TGTGCCAGCAGCCAAGAAGTTCAGGGGATGTCACCAACTAATGAAAAACTGTTTTTT.

J is TRBJ2-7 and V is TRBV7-6, with 7 bases lining up with TRBD1. CDR1 SGHVS and CDR2 FNYEAQ come from the germline V gene. The V gene end was trimmed by 2 bases and the J gene end by 5 bases; junction bases not matched to a gene: 3. The CDR3 extends over 13 amino acids. The CDR3 sequence is CASSLPGGDEQYF. As DNA, the CDR3 is TGTGCCAGCAGCTTACCAGGGGGTGACGAGCAGTACTTC. Full variable domain (missing parts from reference TRBV7-6 and TRBJ2-7): GAGVSQSPRYKVTKRGQDVALRCDPISGHVSLYWYRQALGQGPEFLTYFNYEAQQDKSGLPNDRFSAERPEGSISTLTIQRTEQRDSAMYRCASSLPGGDEQYFGPGTRLTVT.

This chain connects TRBV7-9 to TRBJ2-1; 12 nucleotides align to TRBD2. The CDR3 has 15 amino acids. Per germline, CDR1 SEHNR and CDR2 FQNEAQ (reference sequence). V shed 4 bases and J 9 bases; nucleotides not matched to a gene: 7. CDR3 DNA sequence: TGTGCCAGCAGCTATTCGACTAGCGGGAGTGCTGAGCAGTTCTTC. This encodes CASSYSTSGSAEQFF.